The 25 T cell receptor beta chains presented below share a single source sample, sequenced in a study of blood T cell repertoires in COVID-19. This table comes from immunoSEQ multiplex PCR, and its TCRdb copy is limited to in-frame clones, with some not included. Of roughly 300,000 clones listed, 88% are singletons. The sequencing input was peripheral blood. The receptor set was obtained from a man younger than 30 with active or convalescent COVID-19.

The V call is TRBV7-9, the J call TRBJ2-7, with D tentatively TRBD2 (5 bases). CDR1 SEHNR and CDR2 FQNEAQ come from the germline V gene (reference sequence). CDR3 size: 12 residues. Trimming stripped 5 bases from V and 6 bases from J, with 11 bases between. CDR3 sequence reads: CASSPSGSEQYF. Written as DNA, the CDR3 is TGTGCCAGCAGCCCCTCGGGGTCCGAGCAGTACTTC.

The sample holds a few counts of this clone. The chain links TRBV9 to TRBJ2-7; D perhaps matches TRBD1 (6 bases). Per the germline V gene, CDR1 is SGDLS and CDR2 is YYNGEE. Trimming removed 0 bases from V and 3 bases from J, with 7 bases in between. The length of the CDR3 is 13 residues. CDR3 sequence: CASSVEGDYEQYF. The CDR3 DNA is TGTGCCAGCAGCGTAGAGGGGGACTACGAGCAGTACTTC.

This clone has a single count. The chain couples TRBV7-8 to TRBJ1-4; 7 bases match TRBD1. After removal of 1 base from V and 7 bases from J, the junction contained 3 bases not matched to a gene. Germline V CDR1 and CDR2: SGHVS, FQNEAQ. The CDR3 runs to 14 residues. The CDR3 nucleotides are TGTGCCAGCAGCTTAGGGCAGGGGGGTGAAAAACTGTTTTTT. Translating it yields CASSLGQGGEKLFF.

This clone was counted a single time. The V and J genes are TRBV4-1 and TRBJ1-2, with TRBD1 identical over 8 bases. In germline, CDR1 is MGHRA, CDR2 YSYEKL. The CDR3 loop spans 16 amino acids. The trim removed 3 bases at V and 5 bases at J, leaving 11 bases unmatched. The CDR3 bases are TGCGCCAGCAGCCAGACCCAGGGGGCAATCGAGTATGGCTACACCTTC. This encodes CASSQTQGAIEYGYTF.

The J gene is TRBJ1-5, the V gene TRBV19; 7 nucleotides agree with TRBD1. The CDR3 consists of 14 residues. J lost 7 bases, V lost 5 bases, and 8 bases had no gene match. Germline-derived CDR1 and CDR2 are LNHDA and SQIVND (reference sequence). CDR3 amino acids: CASSRQGLGQPQHF. The DNA of the CDR3 is TGTGCCAGTAGTCGACAGGGCTTGGGGCAGCCCCAGCATTTT.

V is TRBV11-3 and J is TRBJ1-3, with D hard to call. V was shortened by 1 base and J by 4 bases, with 2 bases between the two germline ends. The V gene's germline CDR1 is SGHNT and CDR2 YENEEA. There are 12 residues in the CDR3. CDR3 sequence: CASSLAGNTIYF. CDR3 nucleotides: TGTGCCAGCAGCTTAGCGGGAAACACCATATATTTT.

J is TRBJ1-1 and V is TRBV10-3; D may be TRBD1 (6 bases). Germline loops: CDR1 ENHRY, CDR2 SYGVKD. Trimming pared 2 bases from V and 8 bases from J, leaving 12 bases between. CDR3 length: 13 amino acids. CDR3 sequence reads: CAISEDRTLEAFF. The CDR3 region has the DNA TGTGCCATCAGTGAGGACAGGACCCTAGAAGCTTTCTTT.

This clone was observed once. The chain employs TRBV6-1 and TRBJ2-7; TRBD2 is a possible D gene (5 bases). V lost 1 base and J 3 bases, leaving 10 bases between the germline ends. CDR1 is MNHNS, CDR2 SASEGT, per germline. CDR3 length: 14 residues. The DNA of the CDR3 is TGTGCCAGCAGTGAAGGCGGGTCCAGCTACGAGCAGTACTTC. Translation: CASSEGGSSYEQYF.

This chain connects TRBV6-6 to TRBJ2-5; possible D gene TRBD2, 6 bases. This CDR3 has 15 residues. V was pared by 1 base and J by 4 bases, with 13 bases between. Germline values: CDR1 MNHNY, CDR2 SVGAGI (reference sequence). This CDR3 is CASSYLGTARETQYF. The CDR3 DNA is TGTGCCAGCAGTTACTTGGGGACTGCAAGAGAGACCCAGTACTTC.

The V gene is TRBV7-8, the J gene TRBJ2-1, with TRBD1 matching 9 bases. Germline-derived CDR1 and CDR2 are SGHVS and FQNEAQ. This CDR3 contains 14 residues. Unmatched junction bases numbered 8, after V lost 6 bases and J lost 8 bases. The CDR3 protein is CASSTGTGLHEQFF. DNA for the CDR3: TGTGCCAGCAGTACCGGGACAGGGTTGCATGAGCAGTTCTTC.

The V and J genes are TRBV12-3 or TRBV12-4 and TRBJ2-1; no reliable D call. This CDR3 region has 13 residues. The V gene lost 2 bases and the J gene lost 4 bases, with 6 bases spanning the gap. CDR3 in amino acids: CASSLQVYNEQFF. Written as DNA, the CDR3 is TGTGCCAGCAGTTTACAGGTGTACAATGAGCAGTTCTTC.

The gene calls are TRBV6-5 and TRBJ1-1, with D perhaps TRBD1 (5 bases). This CDR3 spans 13 amino acids. Germline V CDR1 and CDR2: MNHEY, SVGAGI. V lost 6 bases and J lost 3, with 11 bases in between. CDR3 sequence reads: CASRGARDTEAFF. The CDR3 bases are TGTGCCAGCAGAGGGGCTCGGGACACTGAAGCTTTCTTT.

This chain connects TRBV14 to TRBJ1-2; 7 nucleotides match TRBD1. CDR3 size: 19 residues. The V and J ends lost 2 bases and 1 base, in that order; junction bases with no gene match: 16. Looked up from germline, CDR1 is SGHDN and CDR2 is FVKESK. DNA of the CDR3: TGTGCCAGCAGCCAATCTACGATTCCAGACAGGGACAATAACTATGGCTACACCTTC. Translation gives CASSQSTIPDRDNNYGYTF.

The chain employs TRBV21-1 and TRBJ2-7; the DNA was not used to check the table's D call, TRBD1. TRBV21-1 is classified as a pseudogene. The CDR3 totals 15 residues. The CDR3 nucleotides read TGTGCCAGCAGCTCGCGTGGACAGGGAGGGCACGAGCAGTACTTC. Translating gives CASSSRGQGGHEQYF.

The chain recombines TRBV4-1 with TRBJ2-1; 11 bases map to TRBD2. This CDR3 is built from 18 residues. Germline V lookup: CDR1 MGHRA, CDR2 YSYEKL. Trimming at V came to 2 bases and at J to 5 bases, leaving 11 bases not matched to a gene. As DNA, the CDR3 is TGCGCCAGCAGCCAATTGGGAATAGCGGGGGGGGCCAACAATGAGCAGTTCTTC. The encoded protein is CASSQLGIAGGANNEQFF.

The rearrangement joins TRBV9 to TRBJ2-3; tentative D call: TRBD1 (6 bases). The length of the CDR3 is 15 residues. Germline-derived CDR1 and CDR2 are SGDLS and YYNGEE. Trimming pared 0 bases from V and 1 base from J, leaving 9 bases between. In nucleotides, the CDR3 is TGTGCCAGCAGCGTAGAGGGGGAGCGCACAGATACGCAGTATTTT. Protein: CASSVEGERTDTQYF.

The V call is TRBV10-3, the J call TRBJ2-7; D call uncertain. The germline V gene has CDR1 ENHRY and CDR2 SYGVKD. The CDR3 has 13 residues. Deletions cut 3 bases from V and 2 bases from J, with 8 bases between. In DNA form, the CDR3 reads TGTGCCATCAGTGAAAACCCAGCCTACGAGCAGTACTTC. This encodes CAISENPAYEQYF.

As to this clone: At one of its ends the junction is not consistent with the germline gene, which may arise from a read error. This chain uses TRBV9 with TRBJ2-3, with D maybe TRBD1 (5 bases). Germline V gene data show CDR1 as SGDLS and CDR2 as YYNGEE. The CDR3 runs to 19 residues. CDR3 protein: CASSVGHRSQELSTDTRYF. Here the CDR3 DNA reads TGTGCCAGCAGCGTAGGTCACAGGTCCCAAGAACTTAGCACAGATACGCGGTATTTT.

V and J are TRBV11-2 and TRBJ2-7; 8 bases agree with TRBD2. The CDR3 is 14 amino acids. CDR1 is SGHAT, CDR2 FQNNGV, per germline. The ends lost 6 bases at V and 4 bases at J; junction bases unmatched: 8. The CDR3 protein is CASSFGGARYEQYF. The CDR3 region has the DNA TGTGCCAGCAGTTTCGGGGGGGCTCGTTACGAGCAGTACTTC.

Note on this clone: Other DNA sequences in this sample translate to the same CDR3. The V and J genes are TRBV6-5 and TRBJ2-3, with TRBD2 identical over 7 bases. The CDR3 spans 15 residues. Germline loops: CDR1 MNHEY, CDR2 SVGAGI. The trim removed 0 bases at V and 1 base at J, leaving 1 base unmatched. The CDR3 spells CASSYSRGGTDTQYF. Written as DNA, the CDR3 is TGTGCCAGCAGTTACTCTCGGGGGGGCACAGATACGCAGTATTTT.

This clone was counted once. The chain employs TRBV19 and TRBJ2-1, with TRBD1 matching over 8 bases. Germline CDR1 is LNHDA and CDR2 is SQIVND (reference sequence). The CDR3 is 17 amino acids. J gave up 6 bases and V 4 bases, and 14 bases lay outside the gene matches. In nucleotides, the CDR3 is TGTGCCAGTAGTACGTTAGCTAGGACAGGGTCAGGCAATGAGCAGTTCTTC. Its translation: CASSTLARTGSGNEQFF.

This clone has only one observation. The rearrangement joins TRBV2 to TRBJ1-5, with D perhaps matching TRBD1 (6 bases). Trimming took 4 bases from V and 4 from J, leaving 8 bases between them. The CDR3 spans 13 residues. Looked up from germline, CDR1 is SNHLY and CDR2 is FYNNEI. The CDR3 coding sequence is TGTGCCAGCAGTGGGACAGCAAATCAGCCCCAGCATTTT. Protein product: CASSGTANQPQHF.

V gene TRBV10-3 combines with J gene TRBJ2-7, with D perhaps matching TRBD2 (7 bases). This CDR3 spans 14 amino acids. The ends were cut back, 7 bases at V and 0 bases at J, with 13 bases in the middle. The germline CDR1 and CDR2 sequences are ENHRY and SYGVKD. This CDR3 is CAIKAGTSSYEQYF. Written as DNA, the CDR3 is TGTGCCATCAAAGCGGGGACAAGCTCCTACGAGCAGTACTTC.

This CDR3 is CASSLAPNTGELFF. In nucleotides, the CDR3 is TGTGCCAGCAGCTTAGCGCCGAACACCGGGGAGCTGTTTTTT. The chain carries TRBV5-4 and TRBJ2-2; D unclear. The V end was cut by 2 bases, the J end by 0 bases, with 5 bases between. The germline V gene has CDR1 SGHNT and CDR2 YYREEE (reference sequence). This CDR3 contains 14 residues.

This rearrangement joins TRBV2 to TRBJ2-7; 8 bases line up with TRBD1. With 5 bases clipped from V and 3 bases from J, the junction kept 3 bases outside the gene matches. Germline V CDR1 and CDR2: SNHLY, FYNNEI. CDR3 length equals 13 residues. The CDR3 nucleotides read TGTGCCAGCAGTTTGGACAGGGACTACGAGCAGTACTTC. This gives the protein CASSLDRDYEQYF.